Listed below are T cell receptor beta chains from one sample, sequenced in a study of shared clonotypes between healthy human individuals. Here immunoSEQ multiplex PCR was the method, and the copy in TCRdb shows in-frame clones only, minus some. The sample lists more than 2 million clones; 90% to 95% were seen once. The material sequenced was naive CD8+ T cells from PBMCs. Source of these receptors: a young man in good health. Some clones in this sample may be carry-over from other donors' samples. Each CDR3 is given with its conserved first and last residue. A D gene is named only where the DNA matches it firmly. Rows may omit the clone size; those that give it use once, few, many or a size class.

v_call,j_call,clone_size,d_call,cdr3_aa,cdr3_nt
TRBV27,TRBJ2-7,NA,NA,CASSLVSERAYEQYF,TGTGCCAGCAGTTTGGTGAGCGAGAGGGCCTACGAGCAGTACTTC
TRBV4-2,TRBJ2-5,NA,TRBD1,CASSQEQGAALETQYF,TGTGCCAGCAGCCAAGAACAGGGGGCCGCCTTAGAGACCCAGTACTTC
TRBV7-8,TRBJ2-1,once,NA,CASSSRGWEAAYNEQFF,TGTGCCAGCAGCTCGCGGGGCTGGGAGGCCGCCTACAATGAGCAGTTCTTC
TRBV7-9,TRBJ2-5,NA,TRBD1,CASSFQGQVLKETQYF,TGTGCCAGCAGCTTCCAGGGACAGGTACTCAAAGAGACCCAGTACTTC
TRBV27,TRBJ2-7,NA,NA,CASSVYRPPYEQYF,TGTGCCAGCAGTGTATACAGGCCTCCCTACGAGCAGTACTTC
TRBV15,TRBJ2-7,once,NA,CATSRDPLASGTYEQYF,TGTGCCACCAGCAGAGATCCCCTTGCAAGCGGTACCTACGAGCAGTACTTC
TRBV28,TRBJ2-7,NA,NA,CASSFLGSLNEQYF,TGTGCCAGCAGTTTCTTGGGCAGTTTAAACGAGCAGTACTTC
TRBV5-1,TRBJ2-1,NA,NA,CASSPTSLRLVNEQFF,TGCGCCAGCAGCCCCACCTCACTTCGCTTGGTAAATGAGCAGTTCTTC
TRBV5-1,TRBJ2-7,NA,TRBD2,CASSQGLADSYEQYF,TGCGCCAGCAGCCAGGGACTAGCGGACTCCTACGAGCAGTACTTC
TRBV2,TRBJ2-1,NA,NA,CASSEDQNPYNEQFF,TGTGCCAGCAGTGAAGACCAGAACCCTTACAATGAGCAGTTCTTC
TRBV13,TRBJ2-7,NA,NA,CASSLGPGRGGLEQYF,TGTGCCAGCAGCTTAGGCCCTGGGCGGGGAGGTCTCGAGCAGTACTTC
TRBV7-9,TRBJ2-3,NA,NA,CASSLGAEGGTDTQYF,TGTGCCAGCAGCTTAGGAGCGGAGGGGGGCACAGATACGCAGTATTTT
TRBV9,TRBJ2-3,NA,NA,CASSVDGGRGDTQYF,TGTGCCAGCAGCGTAGACGGGGGCCGAGGGGATACGCAGTATTTT
TRBV27,TRBJ2-5,NA,NA,CASSSQEETQYF,TGTGCCAGCAGTTCACAGGAAGAGACCCAGTACTTC
TRBV6-5,TRBJ2-1,NA,NA,CASSYSKRNEQFF,TGTGCCAGCAGTTACTCGAAGCGTAATGAGCAGTTCTTC
TRBV7-9,TRBJ1-1,few,NA,CASSPPWGKNTEAFF,TGTGCCAGCAGCCCCCCTTGGGGTAAGAACACTGAAGCTTTCTTT
TRBV9,TRBJ2-1,few,NA,CASSVEDEQFF,TGTGCCAGCAGCGTAGAGGATGAGCAGTTCTTC
TRBV21-1,TRBJ1-2,few,NA,CASSKAPINYGYTF,TGTGCCAGCAGCAAAGCGCCCATTAACTATGGCTACACCTTC
TRBV7-2,TRBJ1-2,NA,TRBD1,CASSLRQGNYGYTF,TGTGCCAGCAGCTTAAGACAGGGGAACTATGGCTACACCTTC
TRBV6-1,TRBJ2-3,NA,NA,CASSELAGFGDTQYF,TGTGCCAGCAGTGAATTGGCGGGATTTGGAGATACGCAGTATTTT
TRBV19,TRBJ2-5,NA,NA,CASSIGASGQETQYF,TGTGCCAGTAGTATTGGCGCCAGTGGGCAAGAGACCCAGTACTTC
TRBV21-1,TRBJ2-2,NA,NA,CASSITGAANTGELFF,TGTGCCAGCAGCATTACAGGGGCCGCGAACACCGGGGAGCTGTTTTTT
TRBV7-6,TRBJ1-6,NA,NA,CASSSTHPGGALHF,TGTGCCAGCAGCTCTACCCACCCGGGTGGCGCCCTCCACTTT
TRBV5-8,TRBJ1-1,NA,NA,CASSSVEETEAFF,TGTGCCAGCTCCTCAGTGGAGGAGACTGAAGCTTTCTTT
TRBV27,TRBJ1-1,NA,NA,CASSLMGATLVGPEAFF,TGTGCCAGCAGTTTAATGGGGGCCACTCTGGTGGGTCCTGAAGCTTTCTTT
TRBV29-1,TRBJ2-5,NA,TRBD1,CSVGPGQGRETQYF,TGCAGCGTTGGACCGGGACAGGGGAGGGAGACCCAGTACTTC
TRBV6-1,TRBJ1-5,NA,NA,CAGEGRYSNQPQHF,TGTGCCGGCGAGGGACGATATAGCAATCAGCCCCAGCATTTT
TRBV27,TRBJ2-1,NA,TRBD2,CASRPGLAGGEQFF,TGTGCCAGCAGGCCGGGACTAGCGGGAGGTGAGCAGTTCTTC
TRBV2,TRBJ2-7,NA,NA,CASSEGLEGSAYEQYF,TGTGCCAGCAGTGAAGGGCTGGAGGGGAGCGCCTACGAGCAGTACTTC
TRBV7-2,TRBJ2-1,NA,TRBD2,CASSTRTSGRVHEQFF,TGTGCCAGCAGCACGCGGACTAGCGGGAGGGTCCATGAGCAGTTCTTC
TRBV27,TRBJ2-7,NA,NA,CASSLRPRTLDEQYF,TGTGCCAGCAGCTTACGCCCCCGGACCCTCGACGAGCAGTACTTC
TRBV30,TRBJ2-1,NA,NA,CAWSGRNPYNEQFF,TGTGCCTGGAGTGGTCGGAATCCTTACAATGAGCAGTTCTTC
TRBV11-2,TRBJ1-1,NA,NA,CASSLVPGGWTEAFF,TGTGCCAGCAGCTTAGTTCCAGGAGGATGGACTGAAGCTTTCTTT
TRBV4-1,TRBJ2-7,NA,TRBD2,CASSQDGAGDPYEQYF,TGCGCCAGCAGCCAAGATGGGGCGGGAGATCCCTACGAGCAGTACTTC
TRBV9,TRBJ1-4,NA,NA,CASSAEGGHEKLFF,TGTGCCAGCAGCGCAGAGGGGGGTCATGAAAAACTGTTTTTT